This paragraph reports one T cell receptor (beta chain). Its specificity is not known. The source of the sample is a study of PD-1 blockade in classical Hodgkin lymphoma. Study in general: Patients were administered nivolumab (3 mg/kg intravenously) every 2 weeks.

The protocol was immunoSEQ multiplex PCR, while the TCRdb copy is restricted to in-frame clones and leaves out a portion. Among roughly 96,000 clones listed, 89% were seen once. The CDR3 has 15 amino acids. Germline-derived CDR1 and CDR2 are SGHRS and YFSETQ. V lost 0 bases to trimming and J lost 0 bases, with 7 bases between them. Study results and limitations: Factors driving the repertoire differences, possibly disease activity or prior therapy, remain undefined. Nivolumab starters within 1 year of ASCT were excluded.

Each and every patient relapsed after autologous stem cell transplantation, and patients got differing brentuximab vedotin exposure. Sequencing used peripheral blood mononuclear cells (PBMCs), obtained before the second cycle of nivolumab. This sequence was found in a human donor with classical Hodgkin lymphoma. The rearrangement uses TRBV5-1 and TRBJ2-1; TRBD2 is a possible D gene (5 bases). The CDR3 spells CASSLGEPSYNEQFF. The CDR3 nucleotides are TGCGCCAGCAGCTTGGGGGAGCCCTCCTACAATGAGCAGTTCTTC.